Listed below are T cell receptor beta chains from one sample, sequenced in a study of blood T cell repertoires in COVID-19. Sequenced by immunoSEQ multiplex PCR; TCRdb stores in-frame clones only, minus some. The repertoire consists of 300,000 to 400,000 clones, with around 86% occurring once and the leading ten covering roughly 4%. Specimen: PBMCs or T cells enriched from blood (not recorded which). These receptors all stem from a woman between 40 and 55 years old with acute COVID-19. Both conserved end residues are part of each CDR3. A D gene is named only where the DNA matches it firmly. Size values are once, few and many counts, or a class for expanded clones, and some rows have none.

j_call: TRBJ2-2
v_call: TRBV5-1
d_call: TRBD2
clone_size: -
cdr3_aa: CASSLSGGVTGELFF
cdr3_nt: TGCGCCAGCAGCTTATCCGGGGGGGTGACCGGGGAGCTGTTTTTT

j_call: TRBJ1-2
v_call: TRBV5-4
d_call: TRBD1
clone_size: once
cdr3_aa: CASSRDRDHYGYTF
cdr3_nt: TGTGCTAGCAGCCGGGACAGGGACCACTATGGCTACACCTTC

j_call: TRBJ1-5
v_call: TRBV5-6
d_call: -
clone_size: -
cdr3_aa: CASSLTGSPDQPQHF
cdr3_nt: TGTGCCAGCAGCTTGACAGGGTCCCCCGATCAGCCCCAGCATTTT

j_call: TRBJ2-7
v_call: TRBV18
d_call: -
clone_size: once
cdr3_aa: CASSPRPTGSYEQYF
cdr3_nt: TGTGCCAGCTCACCGAGACCGACAGGATCCTACGAGCAGTACTTC

j_call: TRBJ1-4
v_call: TRBV7-2
d_call: -
clone_size: -
cdr3_aa: CASSINLNEKLFF
cdr3_nt: TGTGCCAGCAGCATTAACCTAAATGAAAAACTGTTTTTT

j_call: TRBJ2-1
v_call: TRBV28
d_call: -
clone_size: -
cdr3_aa: CASSLRQALPLEQFF
cdr3_nt: TGTGCCAGCAGTTTACGACAGGCGCTCCCGCTGGAGCAGTTCTTC

j_call: TRBJ1-2
v_call: TRBV4-1
d_call: -
clone_size: -
cdr3_aa: CASSPTVDYGYTF
cdr3_nt: TGCGCCAGCAGCCCCACGGTTGACTATGGCTACACCTTC

j_call: TRBJ1-6
v_call: TRBV7-2
d_call: -
clone_size: -
cdr3_aa: CASSLDQGGNSPLHF
cdr3_nt: TGTGCCAGCAGCTTAGATCAGGGCGGCAATTCACCCCTCCACTTT

j_call: TRBJ2-2
v_call: TRBV6-1
d_call: -
clone_size: -
cdr3_aa: CASSEWAGGSPGELFF
cdr3_nt: TGTGCCAGCAGTGAGTGGGCAGGGGGGAGTCCCGGGGAGCTGTTTTTT

j_call: TRBJ1-1
v_call: TRBV5-5
d_call: -
clone_size: -
cdr3_aa: CASSPPDTEAFF
cdr3_nt: TGTGCCAGCAGCCCCCCAGACACTGAAGCTTTCTTT

j_call: TRBJ2-3
v_call: TRBV7-3
d_call: TRBD2
clone_size: -
cdr3_aa: CASSPSGTRWVTDTQYF
cdr3_nt: TGTGCCAGCAGCCCCTCCGGGACTAGGTGGGTCACAGATACGCAGTATTTT

j_call: TRBJ1-1
v_call: TRBV2
d_call: -
clone_size: -
cdr3_aa: CASLPGVNTEAFF
cdr3_nt: TGTGCCAGCCTGCCAGGGGTGAACACTGAAGCTTTCTTT

j_call: TRBJ1-1
v_call: TRBV6-2/TRBV6-3
d_call: -
clone_size: -
cdr3_aa: CASSYSMVSGWDTEAFF
cdr3_nt: TGTGCCAGCAGTTACTCGATGGTGTCGGGGTGGGACACTGAAGCTTTCTTT

j_call: TRBJ2-2
v_call: TRBV3-1/TRBV3-2
d_call: -
clone_size: -
cdr3_aa: CASSPYTNTGELFF
cdr3_nt: TGTGCCAGCAGCCCCTATACGAACACCGGGGAGCTGTTTTTT

j_call: TRBJ2-3
v_call: TRBV4-2
d_call: TRBD2
clone_size: -
cdr3_aa: CASSQYAQAGGSTDTQYF
cdr3_nt: TGTGCCAGCAGCCAATACGCCCAGGCGGGAGGGAGTACAGATACGCAGTATTTT

j_call: TRBJ2-1
v_call: TRBV18
d_call: -
clone_size: -
cdr3_aa: CASSPPEGHSSYNEQFF
cdr3_nt: TGTGCCAGCTCACCACCCGAGGGACACAGCTCCTACAATGAGCAGTTCTTC

j_call: TRBJ2-5
v_call: TRBV29-1
d_call: TRBD2
clone_size: -
cdr3_aa: CSVEVSGSIQETQYF
cdr3_nt: TGCAGCGTTGAGGTTAGCGGGAGCATACAAGAGACCCAGTACTTC

j_call: TRBJ1-6
v_call: TRBV5-1
d_call: TRBD1
clone_size: -
cdr3_aa: CASSLETGAHNSPLHF
cdr3_nt: TGCGCCAGCAGCTTGGAGACAGGGGCCCATAATTCACCCCTCCACTTT

j_call: TRBJ2-3
v_call: TRBV5-8
d_call: TRBD2
clone_size: -
cdr3_aa: CASSLLAGGPLTQYF
cdr3_nt: TGTGCCAGCAGCTTGCTGGCGGGAGGGCCTCTAACGCAGTATTTT

j_call: TRBJ2-3
v_call: TRBV10-3
d_call: -
clone_size: -
cdr3_aa: CAIRASQGGTDTQYF
cdr3_nt: TGTGCCATCAGGGCGAGCCAGGGGGGTACAGATACGCAGTATTTT

j_call: TRBJ2-7
v_call: TRBV4-1
d_call: -
clone_size: few
cdr3_aa: CASSQSSGLSYEQYF
cdr3_nt: TGCGCCAGCAGCCAGTCGAGCGGACTCTCCTACGAGCAGTACTTC

j_call: TRBJ2-2
v_call: TRBV5-1
d_call: TRBD1
clone_size: -
cdr3_aa: CASSPGVGPGTGNTGELFF
cdr3_nt: TGCGCCAGCAGCCCTGGGGTAGGGCCCGGGACAGGAAACACCGGGGAGCTGTTTTTT

j_call: TRBJ2-7
v_call: TRBV4-2
d_call: TRBD1
clone_size: -
cdr3_aa: CASSQDQATGADEQYF
cdr3_nt: TGTGCCAGCAGCCAAGATCAAGCGACAGGGGCCGACGAGCAGTACTTC

j_call: TRBJ1-2
v_call: TRBV6-2/TRBV6-3
d_call: -
clone_size: -
cdr3_aa: CASSPQQGNYGYTF
cdr3_nt: TGTGCCAGCAGTCCGCAGCAGGGTAACTATGGCTACACCTTC

j_call: TRBJ2-3
v_call: TRBV5-4
d_call: -
clone_size: many
cdr3_aa: CASRRDRTSTDTQYF
cdr3_nt: TGTGCCAGCAGGCGAGACAGAACTAGCACAGATACGCAGTATTTT

j_call: TRBJ2-1
v_call: TRBV19
d_call: TRBD2
clone_size: once
cdr3_aa: CASSFSGRAGNEQFF
cdr3_nt: TGTGCCAGTAGTTTTAGCGGGAGGGCCGGGAATGAGCAGTTCTTC

j_call: TRBJ1-5
v_call: TRBV19
d_call: -
clone_size: once
cdr3_aa: CATSWGGSYQPQHF
cdr3_nt: TGTGCCACTTCCTGGGGGGGTTCCTATCAGCCCCAGCATTTT

j_call: TRBJ1-2
v_call: TRBV12-3/TRBV12-4
d_call: -
clone_size: -
cdr3_aa: CASSHKQGDGYTF
cdr3_nt: TGTGCCAGCAGCCACAAGCAGGGTGATGGCTACACCTTC

j_call: TRBJ2-1
v_call: TRBV2
d_call: TRBD1
clone_size: -
cdr3_aa: CASLLERTGGSYNEQFF
cdr3_nt: TGTGCCAGCCTCTTAGAACGGACAGGTGGGTCCTACAATGAGCAGTTCTTC

j_call: TRBJ1-2
v_call: TRBV24-1
d_call: -
clone_size: -
cdr3_aa: CATSDFLSGYTF
cdr3_nt: TGTGCCACCAGTGATTTCCTGTCCGGCTACACCTTC

j_call: TRBJ2-7
v_call: TRBV28
d_call: -
clone_size: -
cdr3_aa: CASSPPVASRDEQYF
cdr3_nt: TGTGCCAGCAGTCCTCCGGTGGCGTCTCGGGACGAGCAGTACTTC

j_call: TRBJ2-5
v_call: TRBV18
d_call: TRBD1
clone_size: -
cdr3_aa: CASSEGDRGVETQYF
cdr3_nt: TGTGCCAGCTCAGAAGGGGACAGGGGAGTGGAGACCCAGTACTTC

j_call: TRBJ2-7
v_call: TRBV7-2
d_call: -
clone_size: -
cdr3_aa: CASSRVQTGAYEQYF
cdr3_nt: TGTGCCAGCAGCCGCGTACAGACAGGAGCCTACGAGCAGTACTTC

j_call: TRBJ1-5
v_call: TRBV15
d_call: -
clone_size: -
cdr3_aa: CATSKYPGSNQPQHF
cdr3_nt: TGTGCCACCAGCAAATACCCCGGGAGCAATCAGCCCCAGCATTTT

j_call: TRBJ1-3
v_call: TRBV6-5
d_call: -
clone_size: few
cdr3_aa: CASSYSSGSGNTIYF
cdr3_nt: TGTGCCAGCAGTTACTCGTCCGGTTCTGGAAACACCATATATTTT

j_call: TRBJ1-2
v_call: TRBV19
d_call: -
clone_size: -
cdr3_aa: CASRDQINNYGYTF
cdr3_nt: TGTGCCAGTAGAGATCAGATTAATAACTATGGCTACACCTTC

j_call: TRBJ2-5
v_call: TRBV7-8
d_call: -
clone_size: -
cdr3_aa: CASSLGRLRQETQYF
cdr3_nt: TGTGCCAGCAGCTTAGGGCGACTACGACAAGAGACCCAGTACTTC

j_call: TRBJ2-3
v_call: TRBV21-1
d_call: -
clone_size: -
cdr3_aa: CASITGLDPPTDTQYF
cdr3_nt: TGTGCCAGCATAACGGGACTAGACCCCCCCACAGATACGCAGTATTTT

j_call: TRBJ2-7
v_call: TRBV7-2
d_call: TRBD1
clone_size: once
cdr3_aa: CASSLEGTGGTYEQYF
cdr3_nt: TGTGCCAGCAGCTTAGAAGGGACAGGGGGCACCTACGAGCAGTACTTC

j_call: TRBJ2-5
v_call: TRBV14
d_call: TRBD1
clone_size: -
cdr3_aa: CASSQDGQGRETQYF
cdr3_nt: TGTGCCAGCAGCCAAGATGGACAGGGGAGAGAGACCCAGTACTTC

j_call: TRBJ2-7
v_call: TRBV12-3/TRBV12-4
d_call: -
clone_size: once
cdr3_aa: CASSTDKNYEQYF
cdr3_nt: TGTGCCAGCAGTACGGACAAAAACTACGAGCAGTACTTC

j_call: TRBJ1-6
v_call: TRBV5-1
d_call: -
clone_size: -
cdr3_aa: CASSPRTADNSPLHF
cdr3_nt: TGCGCCAGCAGCCCTCGGACAGCCGATAATTCACCCCTCCACTTT

j_call: TRBJ1-2
v_call: TRBV5-1
d_call: TRBD1
clone_size: -
cdr3_aa: CASSDGTAWFQGYTF
cdr3_nt: TGCGCCAGCAGCGATGGGACAGCTTGGTTTCAAGGCTACACCTTC

j_call: TRBJ2-2
v_call: TRBV6-5
d_call: -
clone_size: -
cdr3_aa: CASGAGSSTGELFF
cdr3_nt: TGTGCCAGCGGGGCGGGGTCTAGCACCGGGGAGCTGTTTTTT

j_call: TRBJ2-5
v_call: TRBV12-5
d_call: -
clone_size: -
cdr3_aa: CASGLARTGRVETQYF
cdr3_nt: TGTGCTAGTGGTCTAGCCCGGACAGGGAGGGTTGAGACCCAGTACTTC

j_call: TRBJ2-1
v_call: TRBV2
d_call: TRBD2
clone_size: -
cdr3_aa: CASSAQTVAGVREQFF
cdr3_nt: TGTGCCAGCAGTGCCCAGACGGTAGCGGGAGTGCGTGAGCAGTTCTTC

j_call: TRBJ2-2
v_call: TRBV7-2
d_call: -
clone_size: -
cdr3_aa: CASSQLRQFNTGELFF
cdr3_nt: TGTGCCAGCAGCCAACTACGACAGTTCAACACCGGGGAGCTGTTTTTT

j_call: TRBJ1-5
v_call: TRBV6-1
d_call: -
clone_size: once
cdr3_aa: CASSWDTNSNQPQHF
cdr3_nt: TGTGCCAGCAGTTGGGACACCAATAGCAATCAGCCCCAGCATTTT

j_call: TRBJ2-1
v_call: TRBV6-2/TRBV6-3
d_call: TRBD2
clone_size: few
cdr3_aa: CASSDAGGTSVFNEQFF
cdr3_nt: TGTGCCAGCAGTGATGCCGGCGGGACTAGCGTATTCAATGAGCAGTTCTTC